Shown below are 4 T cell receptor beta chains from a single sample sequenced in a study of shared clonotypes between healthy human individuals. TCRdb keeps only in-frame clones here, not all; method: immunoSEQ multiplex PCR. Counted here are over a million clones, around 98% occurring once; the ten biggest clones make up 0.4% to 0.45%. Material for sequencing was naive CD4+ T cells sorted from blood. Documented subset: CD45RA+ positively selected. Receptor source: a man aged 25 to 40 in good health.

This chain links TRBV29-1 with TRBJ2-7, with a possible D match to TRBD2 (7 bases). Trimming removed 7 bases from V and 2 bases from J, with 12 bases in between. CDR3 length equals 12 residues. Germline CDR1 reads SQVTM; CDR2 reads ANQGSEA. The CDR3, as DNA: TGCAGCGGGCTCGGGGGGCCCTACGAGCAGTACTTC. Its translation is CSGLGGPYEQYF.

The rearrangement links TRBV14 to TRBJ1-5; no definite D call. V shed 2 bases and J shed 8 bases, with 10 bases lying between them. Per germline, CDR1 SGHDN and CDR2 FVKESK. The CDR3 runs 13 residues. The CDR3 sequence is CASSQSGTEPQHF. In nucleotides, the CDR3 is TGTGCCAGCAGCCAATCCGGTACGGAGCCCCAGCATTTT.

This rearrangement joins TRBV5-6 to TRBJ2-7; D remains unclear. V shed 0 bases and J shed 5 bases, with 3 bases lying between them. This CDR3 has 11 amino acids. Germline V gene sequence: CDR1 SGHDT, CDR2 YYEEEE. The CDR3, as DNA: TGTGCCAGCAGCTTGGAAAACGAGCAGTACTTC. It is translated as CASSLENEQYF.

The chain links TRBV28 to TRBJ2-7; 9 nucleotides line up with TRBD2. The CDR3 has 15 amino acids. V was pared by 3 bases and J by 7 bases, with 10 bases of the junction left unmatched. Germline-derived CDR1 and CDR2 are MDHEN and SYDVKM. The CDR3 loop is CASSLIAGVSGEQYF. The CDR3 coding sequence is TGTGCCAGCAGTTTGATAGCGGGAGTGTCGGGGGAGCAGTACTTC.